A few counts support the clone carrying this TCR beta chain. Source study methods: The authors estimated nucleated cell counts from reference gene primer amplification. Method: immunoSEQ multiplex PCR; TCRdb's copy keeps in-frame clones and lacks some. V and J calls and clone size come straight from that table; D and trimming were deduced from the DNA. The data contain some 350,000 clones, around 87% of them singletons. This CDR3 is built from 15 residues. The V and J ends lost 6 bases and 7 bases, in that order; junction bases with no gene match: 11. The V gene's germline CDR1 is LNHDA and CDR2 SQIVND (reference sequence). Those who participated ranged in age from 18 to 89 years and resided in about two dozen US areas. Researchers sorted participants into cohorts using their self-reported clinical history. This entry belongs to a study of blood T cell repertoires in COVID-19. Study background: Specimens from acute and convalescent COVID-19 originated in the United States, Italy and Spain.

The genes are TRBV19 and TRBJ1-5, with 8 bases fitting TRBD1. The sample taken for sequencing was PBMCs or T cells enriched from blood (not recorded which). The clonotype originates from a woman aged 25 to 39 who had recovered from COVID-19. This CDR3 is CASSSTGEGRQPQHF. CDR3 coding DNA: TGTGCCAGTAGCTCGACAGGGGAGGGAAGACAGCCCCAGCATTTT. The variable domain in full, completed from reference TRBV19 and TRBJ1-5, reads DGGITQSPKYLFRKEGQNVTLSCEQNLNHDAMYWYRQDPGQGLRLIYYSQIVNDFQKGDIAEGYSVSREKKESFPLTVTSAQKNPTAFYLCASSSTGEGRQPQHFGDGTRLSIL.